The 9 T cell receptor beta chains below were found in one sample sequenced in a study of cytotoxic CD8 clonotypes in ibrutinib-treated CLL. TCRdb's table, derived via immunoSEQ multiplex PCR, lists solely in-frame clones and lacks some. The table has over 150,000 clones, over 60% seen once; the top ten hold 13%. Sequencing was performed on PBMCs, taken after 24 months of ibrutinib treatment. These receptors originate from a human donor with chronic lymphocytic leukemia.

The chain employs TRBV10-3 and TRBJ2-3; D gene unclear. The length of the CDR3 is 12 residues. CDR1 and CDR2 (germline): ENHRY, SYGVKD. V was pared by 3 bases and J by 6 bases, with 7 bases between. The CDR3 here is CAISEVFDTQYF. CDR3 nucleotides: TGTGCCATCAGTGAAGTGTTTGATACGCAGTATTTT.

In its sample, this clone was seen a few times. The chain employs TRBV2 and TRBJ1-5, with D possibly TRBD1 on 5 matching bases. Germline V CDR1 and CDR2: SNHLY, FYNNEI. This CDR3 is 13 amino acids long. Trimming left V 6 bases short and J 7 bases short, with 13 bases between. Written as DNA, the CDR3 is TGTGCCAGCAGAGAAACAGGTTCACAGCCCCAGCATTTT. Encoded protein: CASRETGSQPQHF.

The chain employs TRBV14 and TRBJ2-5; D is unclear. CDR3 size: 12 residues. Trimming shortened V by 2 bases and J by 8 bases, and 9 bases separated the two germline ends. The germline CDR1 and CDR2 sequences are SGHDN and FVKESK. In DNA form, the CDR3 reads TGTGCCAGCAGCCAACGGATAGGAACCCAGTACTTC. Protein product: CASSQRIGTQYF. The full variable domain, its missing parts supplied by reference TRBV14 and TRBJ2-5, is EAGVTQFPSHSVIEKGQTVTLRCDPISGHDNLYWYRRVMGKEIKFLLHFVKESKQDESGMPNNRFLAERTGGTYSTLKVQPAELEDSGVYFCASSQRIGTQYFGPGTRLLVL.

The chain employs TRBV28 and TRBJ2-2; 7 nucleotides line up with TRBD1. This CDR3 comprises 15 residues. With V trimmed by 5 bases and J by 4 bases, 7 bases remained unmatched. Per germline, CDR1 MDHEN and CDR2 SYDVKM. The CDR3, as DNA: TGTGCCAGCAGTCTTAGGACAGGAGCCACCGGGGAGCTGTTTTTT. It encodes CASSLRTGATGELFF.

The V gene is TRBV15, the J gene TRBJ1-5, with 9 bases that match TRBD1. Per the germline V gene, CDR1 is LNHNV and CDR2 is YYDKDF (reference sequence). This CDR3 region has 15 residues. The junction had 3 bases not matched to a gene; V was cut back by 1 base and J by 5 bases. The CDR3 DNA is TGTGCCACCAGCAGAGTAAGGGACAGGGATCAGCCCCAGCATTTT. Its protein product is CATSRVRDRDQPQHF.

The chain employs TRBV6-1 and TRBJ2-7, with unresolved D. This CDR3 has 13 amino acids. Germline V gene data show CDR1 as MNHNS and CDR2 as SASEGT. Trimming stripped 8 bases from V and 4 bases from J, with 15 bases between. CDR3 sequence: CASFLTYGYEQYF. The CDR3 coding sequence is TGTGCCAGCTTTCTGACGTACGGTTACGAGCAGTACTTC.

V gene TRBV29-1 combines with J gene TRBJ2-7; 9 bases are a match to TRBD2. Germline V gene sequence: CDR1 SQVTM, CDR2 ANQGSEA. The CDR3 loop spans 14 amino acids. The ends lost 7 bases at V and 1 base at J; junction bases unmatched: 8. CDR3 DNA sequence: TGCAGCGCCGAGCTTAGCGGGAGATCCTACGAGCAGTACTTC. This sequence encodes CSAELSGRSYEQYF.

This clone came up a few times. This chain uses TRBV6-1 with TRBJ1-1; no firm D call. Germline V gene sequence: CDR1 MNHNS, CDR2 SASEGT. V lost 0 bases and J 2 bases, leaving 16 bases between the germline ends. This CDR3 has 17 residues. The CDR3 DNA follows: TGTGCCAGCAGTGAAGCGCGTCAGTTCCGGGATAACACTGAAGCTTTCTTT. Its protein product is CASSEARQFRDNTEAFF.

The gene calls are TRBV5-1 and TRBJ1-1; the D gene is possibly TRBD1 (6 bases). Germline V CDR1 and CDR2: SGHRS, YFSETQ. V lost 4 bases to trimming and J lost 1 base, with 8 bases between them. CDR3 length equals 13 residues. This chain's CDR3 is CASSQQGNTEAFF. CDR3 sequence (DNA): TGCGCCAGCAGCCAACAGGGGAACACTGAAGCTTTCTTT.